A selection of T cell receptor beta chains follows, all from one sample in a study of CD8+ T cells in alopecia areata. Generated by immunoSEQ multiplex PCR, the TCRdb table keeps only in-frame clones and is missing some. The sample comprises over 85,000 clones, 61% of which are singletons, and around 15% rests with the top ten. The material was CD8+ T cells sorted from blood, obtained at week 4, from a patient treated with tofacitinib. The receptor set was obtained from a human donor with alopecia areata. Each CDR3 is given with its conserved first and last residue. A D gene is named only where the DNA matches it firmly. Only part of the rows carry a size: once, few, many, or a class if the clone is expanded.

d_gene: TRBD1; v_gene: TRBV27; abundance: -; j_gene: TRBJ2-3; CDR3nt: TGTGCCAGCAGTCCAACGACAGGGGCGGGGACAGATACGCAGTATTTT; CDR3aa: CASSPTTGAGTDTQYF
d_gene: -; v_gene: TRBV11-2; abundance: -; j_gene: TRBJ2-7; CDR3nt: TGTGCCAGCAGCCTGAACGAGCAGTACTTC; CDR3aa: CASSLNEQYF
d_gene: -; v_gene: TRBV27; abundance: -; j_gene: TRBJ1-5; CDR3nt: TGTGCCAGCAGTTTCGGGGGTAGCAATCAGCCCCAGCATTTT; CDR3aa: CASSFGGSNQPQHF
d_gene: -; v_gene: TRBV27; abundance: -; j_gene: TRBJ2-3; CDR3nt: TGTGCCAGCAGTTTCAGTTTGGGAACAGATACGCAGTATTTT; CDR3aa: CASSFSLGTDTQYF
d_gene: TRBD2; v_gene: TRBV9; abundance: -; j_gene: TRBJ2-2; CDR3nt: TGTGCCAGCAGCCCGGGGGGGTCCGGGGAGCTGTTTTTT; CDR3aa: CASSPGGSGELFF
d_gene: -; v_gene: TRBV2; abundance: once; j_gene: TRBJ2-7; CDR3nt: TGTGCCAGCAGGGAACGGACCGCCGAATCCTACGAGCAGTACTTC; CDR3aa: CASRERTAESYEQYF
d_gene: -; v_gene: TRBV5-8; abundance: -; j_gene: TRBJ2-5; CDR3nt: TGTGCCAGCAGCTTGCGAGCGTGGGAGACCCAGTACTTC; CDR3aa: CASSLRAWETQYF
d_gene: TRBD2; v_gene: TRBV29-1; abundance: -; j_gene: TRBJ2-7; CDR3nt: TGCAGCGTTAGCGGGGTTGACTACGAGCAGTACTTC; CDR3aa: CSVSGVDYEQYF
d_gene: -; v_gene: TRBV13; abundance: -; j_gene: TRBJ1-6; CDR3nt: TGTGCCACCTTCCCGGGGGGGCGTCCCTATAATTCACCCCTCCACTTT; CDR3aa: CATFPGGRPYNSPLHF
d_gene: TRBD1; v_gene: TRBV6-6; abundance: -; j_gene: TRBJ2-7; CDR3nt: TGTGCCAGCAGTTCAAACAGGGGGAGCAACTACGAGCAGTACTTC; CDR3aa: CASSSNRGSNYEQYF
d_gene: TRBD1; v_gene: TRBV7-2; abundance: few; j_gene: TRBJ2-4; CDR3nt: TGTGCCAGCAGCTTAGAACAGGGGATTTTACTTCTAGCCAAAAACATTCAGTACTTC; CDR3aa: CASSLEQGILLLAKNIQYF
d_gene: -; v_gene: TRBV5-1; abundance: -; j_gene: TRBJ2-1; CDR3nt: TGCGCCAGCAGCTTGGACCAGGGGAAATACAATGAGCAGTTCTTC; CDR3aa: CASSLDQGKYNEQFF
d_gene: -; v_gene: TRBV7-8; abundance: -; j_gene: TRBJ1-2; CDR3nt: TGTGCCAGCAGCTTATTTCCAGGGGATGATGGCTACACCTTC; CDR3aa: CASSLFPGDDGYTF
d_gene: -; v_gene: TRBV7-3; abundance: -; j_gene: TRBJ1-2; CDR3nt: TGTGCCAGCAGCTTACAAGGGGCCGACTATGGCTACACCTTC; CDR3aa: CASSLQGADYGYTF
d_gene: TRBD2; v_gene: TRBV30; abundance: once; j_gene: TRBJ2-7; CDR3nt: TGTGCCTGGAAACTAGCGGGAGCCAACGAGCAGTACTTC; CDR3aa: CAWKLAGANEQYF
d_gene: TRBD2; v_gene: TRBV27; abundance: -; j_gene: TRBJ2-7; CDR3nt: TGTGCCAGCAGTTTCGGGAGGGGGTACGAGCAGTACTTC; CDR3aa: CASSFGRGYEQYF
d_gene: TRBD1; v_gene: TRBV5-1; abundance: -; j_gene: TRBJ2-6; CDR3nt: TGCGCCAGCAGCGAGACAGGGGGCCTACCCTCTGGGGCCAACGTCCTGACTTTC; CDR3aa: CASSETGGLPSGANVLTF
d_gene: TRBD1; v_gene: TRBV4-3; abundance: -; j_gene: TRBJ2-5; CDR3nt: TGCGCCAGCAGCCACGGACAGGGTTCGGGAGAGACCCAGTACTTC; CDR3aa: CASSHGQGSGETQYF
d_gene: -; v_gene: TRBV29-1; abundance: -; j_gene: TRBJ1-1; CDR3nt: TGCAGCGTGGTGGGAGGGTCTGAAGCTTTCTTT; CDR3aa: CSVVGGSEAFF